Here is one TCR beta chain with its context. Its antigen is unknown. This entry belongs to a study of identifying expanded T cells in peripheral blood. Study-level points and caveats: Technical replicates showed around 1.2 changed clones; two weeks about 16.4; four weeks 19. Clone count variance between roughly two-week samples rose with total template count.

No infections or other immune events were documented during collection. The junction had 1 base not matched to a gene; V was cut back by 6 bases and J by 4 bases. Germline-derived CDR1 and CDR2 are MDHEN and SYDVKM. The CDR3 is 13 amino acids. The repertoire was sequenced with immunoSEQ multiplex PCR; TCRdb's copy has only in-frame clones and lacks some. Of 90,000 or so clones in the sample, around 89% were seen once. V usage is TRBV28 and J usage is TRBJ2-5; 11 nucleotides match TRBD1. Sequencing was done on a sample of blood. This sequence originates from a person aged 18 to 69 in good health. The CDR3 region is CASRGQGVETQYF. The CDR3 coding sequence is TGTGCCAGCAGGGGACAGGGGGTAGAGACCCAGTACTTC.